Each of the 5 T cell receptor beta chains below was sequenced from the same sample in a study of Ad26.COV2.S vaccination and SARS-CoV-2 variants. Sequencing was performed with immunoSEQ multiplex PCR; in TCRdb, only in-frame clones are kept and a portion is missing. Among around 140,000 clones listed, about nine tenths were seen once. The specimen was peripheral blood, collected after recovery from COVID-19. These receptors were taken from a human donor who had recovered from COVID-19.

The chain carries TRBV28 and TRBJ1-1; D not certain. The CDR3 has 13 amino acids. CDR1 MDHEN and CDR2 SYDVKM come from the germline V gene. V was shortened by 3 bases and J by 3 bases, with 8 bases between the two germline ends. The CDR3 reads CASSFRFDTEAFF. The DNA of the CDR3 is TGTGCCAGCAGTTTCCGATTTGACACTGAAGCTTTCTTT.

The chain recombines TRBV6-6 with TRBJ2-2; 7 bases align to TRBD2. The trim removed 2 bases at V and 2 bases at J, leaving 2 bases unmatched. CDR1 MNHNY and CDR2 SVGAGI come from the germline V gene (reference sequence). The CDR3 sequence is 15 residues long. The CDR3 loop reads CASSYGRANTGELFF. The CDR3 nucleotides read TGTGCCAGCAGTTACGGGAGGGCTAACACCGGGGAGCTGTTTTTT.

The chain has TRBV19 and TRBJ1-1, with TRBD1 matching 12 bases. CDR1 is LNHDA, CDR2 SQIVND, per germline (reference sequence). CDR3 size: 14 residues. V lost 5 bases, J lost 10 bases, and 8 bases stayed unmatched. CDR3 residues: CASSSRDRGPGAFF. CDR3 DNA: TGTGCCAGTAGTTCCCGGGACAGGGGGCCGGGAGCTTTCTTT.

The chain joins TRBV6-5 to TRBJ2-1; D not certain. The germline gives CDR1 MNHEY, CDR2 SVGAGI. V was trimmed by 7 bases and J by 5 bases, leaving 9 bases between them. The CDR3 has 12 amino acids. CDR3 sequence (DNA): TGTGCCAGCACTTGGAAACACAATGAGCAGTTCTTC. Its translation is CASTWKHNEQFF.

The V gene is TRBV10-2, the J gene TRBJ1-1; possibly TRBD1 for D (5 bases). Per the germline V gene, CDR1 is WSHSY and CDR2 is SAAADI. This CDR3 has 11 amino acids. Trimming took off 6 bases at V and 11 bases at J, with 13 bases between the two ends. The CDR3 loop reads CASRSGTAAFF. Written as DNA, the CDR3 is TGCGCCAGCAGATCCGGGACGGCGGCTTTCTTT.